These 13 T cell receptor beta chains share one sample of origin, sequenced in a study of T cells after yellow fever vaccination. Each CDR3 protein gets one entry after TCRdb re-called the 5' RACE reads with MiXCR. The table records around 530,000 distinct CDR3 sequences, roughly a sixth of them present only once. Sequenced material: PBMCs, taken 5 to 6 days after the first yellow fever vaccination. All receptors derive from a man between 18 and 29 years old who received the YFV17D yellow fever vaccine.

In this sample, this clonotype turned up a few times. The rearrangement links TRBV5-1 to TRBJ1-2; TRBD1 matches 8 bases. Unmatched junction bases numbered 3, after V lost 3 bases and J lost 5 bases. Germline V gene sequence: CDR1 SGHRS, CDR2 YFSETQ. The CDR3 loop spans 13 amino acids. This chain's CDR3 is CASSSDRVYGYTF. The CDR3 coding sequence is TGCGCCAGCAGCTCGGACAGGGTATATGGCTACACCTTC.

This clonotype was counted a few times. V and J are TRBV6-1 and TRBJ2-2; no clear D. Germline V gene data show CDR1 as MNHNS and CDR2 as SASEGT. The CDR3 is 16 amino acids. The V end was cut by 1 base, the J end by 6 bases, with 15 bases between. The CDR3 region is CASSEGHPLGAGELFF. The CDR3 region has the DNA TGTGCCAGCAGTGAAGGACATCCCCTAGGCGCCGGGGAGCTGTTTTTT.

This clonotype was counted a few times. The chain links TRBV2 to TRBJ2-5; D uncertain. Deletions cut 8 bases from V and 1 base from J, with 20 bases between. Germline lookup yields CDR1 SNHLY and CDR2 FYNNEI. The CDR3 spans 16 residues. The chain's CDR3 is CASLPGWGLGQETQYF. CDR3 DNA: TGTGCCAGCCTCCCTGGGTGGGGATTGGGCCAAGAGACCCAGTACTTC.

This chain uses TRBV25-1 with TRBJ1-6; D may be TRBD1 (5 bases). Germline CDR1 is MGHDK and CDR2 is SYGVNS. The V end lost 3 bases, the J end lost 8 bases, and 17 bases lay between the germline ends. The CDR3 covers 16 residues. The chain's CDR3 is CASSEGYFPRDSPLHF. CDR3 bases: TGTGCCAGCAGTGAGGGCTACTTCCCCAGGGATTCACCCCTCCACTTT.

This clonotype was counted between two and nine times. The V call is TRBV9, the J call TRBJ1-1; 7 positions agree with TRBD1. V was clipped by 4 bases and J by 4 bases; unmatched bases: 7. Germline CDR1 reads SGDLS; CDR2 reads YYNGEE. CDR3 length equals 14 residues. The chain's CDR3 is CASSFFAGGTEAFF. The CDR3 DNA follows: TGTGCCAGCAGCTTTTTCGCAGGGGGCACTGAAGCTTTCTTT. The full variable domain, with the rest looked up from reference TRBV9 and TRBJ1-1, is DSGVTQTPKHLITATGQRVTLRCSPRSGDLSVYWYQQSLDQGLQFLIQYYNGEERAKGNILERFSAQQFPDLHSELNLSSLELGDSALYFCASSFFAGGTEAFFGQGTRLTVV.

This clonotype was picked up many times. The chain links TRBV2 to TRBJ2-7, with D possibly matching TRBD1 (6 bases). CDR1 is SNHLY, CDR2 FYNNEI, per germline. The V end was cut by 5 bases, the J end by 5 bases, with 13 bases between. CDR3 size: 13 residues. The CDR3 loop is CASSLRQADEQYF. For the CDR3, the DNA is TGTGCCAGCAGTCTCCGACAGGCCGACGAGCAGTACTTC.

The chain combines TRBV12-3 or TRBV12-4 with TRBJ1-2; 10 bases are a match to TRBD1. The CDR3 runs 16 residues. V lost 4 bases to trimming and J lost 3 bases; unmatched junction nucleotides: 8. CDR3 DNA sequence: TGTGCCAGCAGTTCCCACACCGGGACAGGGGACTATGGCTACACCTTC. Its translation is CASSSHTGTGDYGYTF.

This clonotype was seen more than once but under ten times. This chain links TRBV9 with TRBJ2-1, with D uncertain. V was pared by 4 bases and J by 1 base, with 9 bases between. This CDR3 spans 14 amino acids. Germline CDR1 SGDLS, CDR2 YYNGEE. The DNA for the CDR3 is TGTGCCAGCAGCCCTTATGCATCCTACAATGAGCAGTTCTTC. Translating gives CASSPYASYNEQFF.

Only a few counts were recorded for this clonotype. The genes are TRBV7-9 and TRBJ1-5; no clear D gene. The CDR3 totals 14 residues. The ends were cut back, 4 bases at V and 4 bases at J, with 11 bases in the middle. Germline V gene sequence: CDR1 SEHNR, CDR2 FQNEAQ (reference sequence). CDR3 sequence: CASSSLKTNQPQHF. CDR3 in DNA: TGTGCCAGCAGCTCACTCAAAACTAATCAGCCCCAGCATTTT. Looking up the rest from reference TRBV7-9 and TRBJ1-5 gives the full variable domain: DTGVSQNPRHKITKRGQNVTFRCDPISEHNRLYWYRQTLGQGPEFLTYFQNEAQLEKSRLLSDRFSAERPKGSFSTLEIQRTEQGDSAMYLCASSSLKTNQPQHFGDGTRLSIL.

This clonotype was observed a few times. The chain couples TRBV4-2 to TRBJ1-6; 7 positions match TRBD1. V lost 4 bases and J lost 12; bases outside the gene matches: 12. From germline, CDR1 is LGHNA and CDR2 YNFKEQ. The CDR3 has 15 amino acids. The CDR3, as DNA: TGTGCCAGCAGCCCCGACAGGGAGAGTTTGTTACCCCTCCACTTT. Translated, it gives CASSPDRESLLPLHF.

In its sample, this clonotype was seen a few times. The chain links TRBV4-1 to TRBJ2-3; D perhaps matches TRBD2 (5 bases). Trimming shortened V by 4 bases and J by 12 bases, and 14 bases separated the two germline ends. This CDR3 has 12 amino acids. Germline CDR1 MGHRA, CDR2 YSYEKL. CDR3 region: CASSPLGLPQYF. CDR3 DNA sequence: TGCGCCAGCAGCCCTCTCGGACTGCCACAGTATTTT.

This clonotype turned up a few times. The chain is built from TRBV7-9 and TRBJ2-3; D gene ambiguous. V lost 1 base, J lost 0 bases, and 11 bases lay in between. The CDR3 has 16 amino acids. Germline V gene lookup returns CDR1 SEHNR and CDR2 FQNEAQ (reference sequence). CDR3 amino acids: CASSLGLGTSTDTQYF. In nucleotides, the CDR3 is TGTGCCAGCAGCTTAGGATTGGGCACAAGCACAGATACGCAGTATTTT.

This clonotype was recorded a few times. For the CDR3, the DNA is TGTGCCAGCAGCTCGGACGTGTCGGAGCAGTACGTC. This encodes CASSSDVSEQYV. The genes are TRBV5-5 and TRBJ2-7; no clear D. Looked up from germline, CDR1 is SGHKS and CDR2 is YYEKEE (reference sequence). The CDR3 consists of 12 residues. With 3 bases removed from V and 7 bases from J, the gap between germline ends came to 11 bases.